The 16 T cell receptor beta chains below were found in one sample sequenced in a study of cytomegalovirus exposure and HLA in healthy donors. The PCR used 60 Vbeta and 13 Jbeta primers. Libraries were prepared by immunoSEQ multiplex PCR; TCRdb keeps only in-frame clonotypes and omits some of them. The table lists some 110,000 clones, about 80% of them singletons. The sample taken for sequencing was PBMCs. The receptors originated from a young woman in good health and CMV-seropositive.

The chain couples TRBV30 to TRBJ2-7; 7 nucleotides align to TRBD1. V was clipped by 0 bases and J by 2 bases; unmatched bases: 1. The CDR3 sequence is 13 residues long. The germline V gene encodes CDR1 GTSNPN and CDR2 SVGIG (reference sequence). CDR3 sequence reads: CAWSVQGPYEQYF. Written as DNA, the CDR3 is TGTGCCTGGAGTGTACAGGGGCCCTACGAGCAGTACTTC.

The sample holds a few counts of this clone. V is TRBV28 and J is TRBJ1-2, with 9 bases that match TRBD1. V shed 3 bases, J shed 1 base, and the junction held 9 bases outside the gene matches. Germline lookup yields CDR1 MDHEN and CDR2 SYDVKM. The CDR3 length is 17 residues. CDR3 DNA: TGTGCCAGCAGTTTGGGGGACAGGGTCAGTTTTAACTATGGCTACACCTTC. This encodes CASSLGDRVSFNYGYTF.

The chain carries TRBV6-1 and TRBJ1-1, with unresolved D. The CDR3 is 16 amino acids. The ends were cut back, 4 bases at V and 4 bases at J, with 19 bases in the middle. Germline V gene data show CDR1 as MNHNS and CDR2 as SASEGT. In DNA, the CDR3 is TGTGCCAGCAGTGTTCGGGGAGGACTTACGGGCACTGAAGCTTTCTTT. Translating gives CASSVRGGLTGTEAFF.

This chain connects TRBV5-1 to TRBJ2-1, with 9 bases fitting TRBD2. Germline V CDR1 and CDR2: SGHRS, YFSETQ. V lost 1 base, J lost 4 bases, and 3 bases stayed unmatched. This CDR3 is 15 amino acids long. CDR3 nucleotides: TGCGCCAGCAGCTTGACAACTAGCGGGTACAATGAGCAGTTCTTC. It codes for CASSLTTSGYNEQFF.

This chain uses TRBV13 with TRBJ1-1; D uncertain. The germline V and J ends were trimmed by 2 bases and 5 bases, with 15 bases remaining between them. The germline CDR1 and CDR2 sequences are PRHDT and FYEKMQ (reference sequence). The CDR3 sequence is 15 residues long. This chain's CDR3 is CASSLIRQRITEAFF. The CDR3 nucleotides are TGTGCCAGCAGCTTAATCCGGCAGAGGATTACTGAAGCTTTCTTT.

The rearrangement joins TRBV2 to TRBJ1-1, with TRBD1 identical over 8 bases. The germline V gene encodes CDR1 SNHLY and CDR2 FYNNEI. V trimming: 7 bases; J trimming: 4 bases; junction bases outside the gene matches: 8. The CDR3 contains 14 residues. The CDR3 region is CASITPGGTTEAFF. The DNA of the CDR3 is TGTGCCAGCATAACCCCAGGGGGCACCACTGAAGCTTTCTTT.

This chain uses TRBV5-1 with TRBJ2-1; 10 bases are shared with TRBD1. Germline lookup yields CDR1 SGHRS and CDR2 YFSETQ. J gave up 8 bases and V 1 base, and 6 bases lay outside the gene matches. The CDR3 covers 15 residues. The CDR3 reads CASSLLDRGRDEQFF. DNA for the CDR3: TGCGCCAGCAGCTTGTTAGACAGGGGGCGCGATGAGCAGTTCTTC.

This rearrangement joins TRBV10-1 to TRBJ1-6; no reliable D call. The CDR3 is 14 amino acids. V dropped 0 bases and J dropped 7 bases, with 7 bases sitting between them. Germline CDR1 and CDR2: WNHNN and SYGVQD (reference sequence). CDR3 protein: CASSESTWNSPLHF. The CDR3 nucleotides are TGCGCCAGCAGTGAGTCGACTTGGAATTCACCCCTCCACTTT.

The chain combines TRBV2 with TRBJ2-1; 9 positions agree with TRBD2. The CDR3 length is 15 residues. V lost 6 bases and J lost 5; bases outside the gene matches: 8. Per the germline V gene, CDR1 is SNHLY and CDR2 is FYNNEI. The CDR3 DNA reads TGTGCCAGCAGGATGAGAGCGGGAGGACACAATGAGCAGTTCTTC. Protein sequence: CASRMRAGGHNEQFF.

The chain has TRBV2 and TRBJ1-1; 9 positions agree with TRBD1. Germline CDR1 and CDR2: SNHLY and FYNNEI. The CDR3 length is 13 residues. The V gene end was trimmed by 5 bases and the J gene end by 7 bases; junction bases not matched to a gene: 5. CDR3 sequence (DNA): TGTGCCAGCAGTACGGGACAGGGAATTGAAGCTTTCTTT. It translates to CASSTGQGIEAFF. Filled out from reference TRBV2 and TRBJ1-1, the complete variable domain reads EPEVTQTPSHQVTQMGQEVILRCVPISNHLYFYWYRQILGQKVEFLVSFYNNEISEKSEIFDDQFSVERPDGSNFTLKIRSTKLEDSAMYFCASSTGQGIEAFFGQGTRLTVV.

The genes are TRBV12-5 and TRBJ1-1, with 11 bases fitting TRBD1. The CDR3 consists of 14 residues. V lost 7 bases to trimming and J lost 4 bases; unmatched junction nucleotides: 5. CDR1 is LGHNT, CDR2 FRNRAP, per germline. Written as DNA, the CDR3 is TGTGCTAGTGTCCAGGGGACAGGGGGCACTGAAGCTTTCTTT. Amino acid sequence: CASVQGTGGTEAFF.

This chain uses TRBV7-9 with TRBJ1-1, with 7 bases lining up with TRBD1. Unmatched junction bases numbered 8, after V lost 5 bases and J lost 8 bases. This CDR3 is built from 13 residues. CDR1 is SEHNR and CDR2 is FQNEAQ in the germline V gene (reference sequence). The CDR3: CASSTGQKNEAFF. CDR3 bases: TGTGCCAGCAGCACGGGACAGAAAAACGAAGCTTTCTTT.

The gene calls are TRBV5-6 and TRBJ1-4; D is unresolved. V shed 4 bases and J shed 3 bases, with 16 bases lying between them. The CDR3 consists of 16 residues. Germline CDR1 reads SGHDT; CDR2 reads YYEEEE. The DNA of the CDR3 is TGTGCCAGCAGCCTCCTTTCCCGAGCGGCTAATGAAAAACTGTTTTTT. Translating gives CASSLLSRAANEKLFF.

The rearrangement uses TRBV7-9 and TRBJ2-1; possibly TRBD2 for D (5 bases). V was clipped by 5 bases and J by 2 bases, with 13 bases between them. Germline CDR1 SEHNR, CDR2 FQNEAQ (reference sequence). This CDR3 has 15 amino acids. The chain's CDR3 is CASSSRTGTYNEQFF. The CDR3 nucleotides read TGTGCCAGCAGCAGCCGGACTGGAACCTACAATGAGCAGTTCTTC.

The rearrangement links TRBV6-4 to TRBJ1-1; 8 bases are a match to TRBD1. V dropped 6 bases and J dropped 5; count of bases not matched to a gene: 8. Germline assignment: CDR1 MRHNA and CDR2 SNTAGT. The CDR3 has 14 residues. The CDR3 protein is CASSPTGERTEAFF. CDR3 sequence (DNA): TGTGCCAGCAGCCCGACAGGGGAAAGGACTGAAGCTTTCTTT.

This clone was counted between two and nine times. The chain recombines TRBV5-1 with TRBJ1-1; perhaps TRBD1 as D (6 bases). Germline V gene sequence: CDR1 SGHRS, CDR2 YFSETQ. The CDR3 runs 16 residues. Trimming pared 3 bases from V and 1 base from J, leaving 16 bases between. The CDR3 loop reads CASSSRPGTRNTEAFF. The CDR3 DNA sequence: TGCGCCAGCAGCTCACGTCCCGGGACAAGGAACACTGAAGCTTTCTTT. The variable domain in full, completed from reference TRBV5-1 and TRBJ1-1, reads KAGVTQTPRYLIKTRGQQVTLSCSPISGHRSVSWYQQTPGQGLQFLFEYFSETQRNKGNFPGRFSGRQFSNSRSEMNVSTLELGDSALYLCASSSRPGTRNTEAFFGQGTRLTVV.